This T cell receptor beta chain was identified during a study of T cells in Graves' hyperthyroidism and ophthalmopathy. From RNA transcripts, TCR beta CDR3 regions were amplified. Researchers ran a first-round RT-PCR on the TCR CDR3 using the HTBI primer set. TCRdb passed the multiplex PCR reads through MiXCR, listing each CDR3 protein once. The repertoire has about 550,000 distinct CDR3 sequences, less than 25% of them found once; the top ten carry around 27%. This CDR3 has 13 residues. Trimming removed 7 bases from V and 3 bases from J; junction bases left unmatched: 4. Germline CDR1 and CDR2: LGHNT and FRNRAP. This clonotype was counted ten times or more.

The sample was blood. The rearrangement uses TRBV12-5 and TRBJ2-7; 9 bases agree with TRBD2. The source of this sequence is a man between 18 and 29 years old with Graves' hyperthyroidism. The CDR3 DNA reads TGTGCTAGTGCCCGGACTAGCGTCTACGAGCAGTACTTC. Its translation is CASARTSVYEQYF.